The 10 T cell receptor beta chains presented below share a single source sample, sequenced in a study of graft-versus-host responses after intestinal transplantation. These receptors have no known antigen. Clones were sequenced by immunoSEQ multiplex PCR, and TCRdb holds only the in-frame ones, with some missing. The data hold some 92,000 clones, with 92% observed a single time. Sequences were derived from unstimulated CD4+ T cells sorted from spleen or lymph node cells, sampled before intestinal transplant. These receptors were obtained from a human donor who received an intestinal transplant.

CDR3 sequence reads: CASSLNGDGYTF. CDR3 nucleotide sequence: TGTGCCAGCTCACTCAACGGGGATGGCTACACCTTC. The V and J genes are TRBV18 and TRBJ1-2; D is unclear. This CDR3 region has 12 residues. V was clipped by 4 bases and J by 6 bases, with 9 bases between them. CDR1 KGHSH and CDR2 LQKENI come from the germline V gene.

The chain links TRBV9 to TRBJ2-7; D may be TRBD1 (6 bases). The CDR3 is 11 amino acids. V lost 3 bases and J lost 7, with 8 bases in between. From germline, CDR1 is SGDLS and CDR2 YYNGEE. The CDR3 spells CASSAGTEQYF. CDR3 nucleotides: TGTGCCAGCAGCGCGGGGACAGAGCAGTACTTC. Full variable domain (missing parts from reference TRBV9 and TRBJ2-7): DSGVTQTPKHLITATGQRVTLRCSPRSGDLSVYWYQQSLDQGLQFLIQYYNGEERAKGNILERFSAQQFPDLHSELNLSSLELGDSALYFCASSAGTEQYFGPGTRLTVT.

This clone is a singleton in its sample. This chain links TRBV2 with TRBJ1-1; D might be TRBD1 (5 bases). Per the germline V gene, CDR1 is SNHLY and CDR2 is FYNNEI. Trimming removed 2 bases at V and 4 bases at J, with 20 bases between. The CDR3 is 17 residues long. The CDR3: CASSETEVGQGGTEAFF. CDR3 sequence (DNA): TGTGCCAGCAGTGAAACCGAAGTGGGGCAGGGTGGCACTGAAGCTTTCTTT. Based on the CDR3 plus reference TRBV2 and TRBJ1-1, the full variable domain is EPEVTQTPSHQVTQMGQEVILRCVPISNHLYFYWYRQILGQKVEFLVSFYNNEISEKSEIFDDQFSVERPDGSNFTLKIRSTKLEDSAMYFCASSETEVGQGGTEAFFGQGTRLTVV.

This clone was detected once. This chain joins TRBV7-9 and TRBJ2-7; tentative D call: TRBD2 (6 bases). The germline CDR1 and CDR2 sequences are SEHNR and FQNEAQ (reference sequence). V gave up 0 bases and J gave up 1 base, with 16 bases separating them. This CDR3 is built from 17 residues. The CDR3 here is CASSLASGAGLSYEQYF. The CDR3 DNA sequence: TGTGCCAGCAGCTTAGCATCGGGAGCGGGCCTTTCCTACGAGCAGTACTTC.

V and J are TRBV25-1 and TRBJ2-1; 11 positions agree with TRBD2. The CDR3 consists of 16 residues. CDR1 MGHDK and CDR2 SYGVNS come from the germline V gene. The J segment lost 4 bases and the V segment lost 4 bases, leaving 6 bases of the junction unmatched. The CDR3 DNA follows: TGTGCCAGCAGTGGGGTGACTAGCGGGATATACAATGAGCAGTTCTTC. It encodes CASSGVTSGIYNEQFF.

The chain employs TRBV6-6 and TRBJ1-1, with D uncertain. CDR1 is MNHNY and CDR2 is SVGAGI in the germline V gene (reference sequence). Trimming cost V 5 bases and J 5 bases, with 15 bases left between them. The CDR3 contains 14 residues. The CDR3 DNA reads TGTGCCAGCAGTCCCGAACGGGGAAAAACTGAAGCTTTCTTT. It yields the protein CASSPERGKTEAFF.

CDR3 in DNA: TGTGCCAGCAGAAACAGGGGGCAAACGTACGAGCAGTACTTC. This translates into CASRNRGQTYEQYF. The chain employs TRBV6-1 and TRBJ2-5; 9 bases line up with TRBD1. Gene TRBJ2-7 matches the end of the DNA better, so the J call may be wrong. The CDR3 consists of 14 residues. Germline V gene sequence: CDR1 MNHNS, CDR2 SASEGT.

The rearrangement links TRBV7-9 to TRBJ1-1, with D perhaps TRBD1 (5 bases). V was shortened by 11 bases and J by 6 bases, with 16 bases between the two germline ends. The CDR3 length is 12 residues. Germline CDR1 reads SEHNR; CDR2 reads FQNEAQ (reference sequence). The CDR3 region has the DNA TGTGCCTCCAGCCCTGGGGGGGCTGAAGCTTTCTTT. This sequence encodes CASSPGGAEAFF.

The chain joins TRBV6-1 to TRBJ1-1; D is undetermined. Deletions cut 7 bases from V and 1 base from J, with 16 bases between. Per germline, CDR1 MNHNS and CDR2 SASEGT. The CDR3 totals 15 residues. The chain's CDR3 is CASIRGSLRNTEAFF. CDR3 nucleotides: TGTGCCAGCATTCGCGGTTCCTTGAGGAACACTGAAGCTTTCTTT.

The chain employs TRBV27 and TRBJ2-3, with 9 bases fitting TRBD1. The CDR3 length is 13 residues. Trimming at V came to 5 bases and at J to 9 bases, leaving 6 bases not matched to a gene. Germline V lookup: CDR1 MNHEY, CDR2 SMNVEV (reference sequence). The DNA for the CDR3 is TGTGCCAGCAGTCTCAAGGGGACAGGGACGCAGTATTTT. Its protein is CASSLKGTGTQYF.